The present T cell receptor beta chain was sequenced within a study of T-cell memory formation after mild COVID-19. At the level of the study: Largely donor-specific TCR clusters were found. General observations from the study: There were some responding clones in pre-infection memory, which suggested that cross-reactive memory had joined. Clones that shrank (day 15 to 85) were balanced CD4/CD8, whereas later expanders leaned CD4+. Clonal second-wave expansions that peaked on day 37 had unconfirmed SARS-CoV-2 specificity.

One entry per CDR3 protein, called by TCRdb with MiXCR from the 5' RACE reads. The data show roughly 250,000 distinct CDR3 sequences, with approximately 16% seen just once and around 3.8% held by the top ten. Notes on this clonotype: Its antigen is unknown.

J was trimmed by 4 bases and V by 4 bases; bases with no gene match: 12. Germline assignment: CDR1 LGHNA and CDR2 YNFKEQ. This CDR3 spans 17 amino acids. The genes are TRBV4-2 and TRBJ1-3; 8 nucleotides match TRBD1. This sequence originates from a man between 18 and 29 years old who had mild COVID-19 (a few samples of this study predate the infection). Cell type and time point are not known. Sequenced sample: PBMCs or a T cell subset sorted from them (not recorded which). The CDR3 nucleotides read TGTGCCAGCAGCCTGAGACCTCACGGACAGGGCGGAAACACCATATATTTT. This codes for CASSLRPHGQGGNTIYF.